This T cell receptor beta chain originates from a study of cytomegalovirus exposure and HLA in healthy donors. The study, taken as a whole, reports: Reported findings show TCR beta sequences accurately forecast HLA-A and HLA-B alleles in most subjects. Sequencing depth roughly uniform across donors was assumed in presence/absence analyses. As immune exposure information, only CMV serostatus was available.

The PCR contained 60 Vbeta and 13 Jbeta primers. The method was immunoSEQ multiplex PCR; TCRdb's version includes in-frame clones alone and lacks a portion of them. The repertoire includes about 94,000 clones, about 74% of them detected once, and roughly 3.7% sits in the top ten. On this clone: Its antigen is undetermined.

All the people who gave samples were healthy bone marrow donors. The CDR3 has 13 residues. The junction had 1 base not matched to a gene; V was cut back by 3 bases and J by 4 bases. Per the germline V gene, CDR1 is SGDLS and CDR2 is YYNGEE. The sequence came from a young man in good health and CMV-seronegative. The specimen sequenced was PBMCs. The V call is TRBV9, the J call TRBJ1-2; 9 nucleotides align to TRBD1. CDR3 sequence reads: CASSGDRAYGYTF. CDR3 in DNA: TGTGCCAGCAGCGGGGACAGGGCCTATGGCTACACCTTC.